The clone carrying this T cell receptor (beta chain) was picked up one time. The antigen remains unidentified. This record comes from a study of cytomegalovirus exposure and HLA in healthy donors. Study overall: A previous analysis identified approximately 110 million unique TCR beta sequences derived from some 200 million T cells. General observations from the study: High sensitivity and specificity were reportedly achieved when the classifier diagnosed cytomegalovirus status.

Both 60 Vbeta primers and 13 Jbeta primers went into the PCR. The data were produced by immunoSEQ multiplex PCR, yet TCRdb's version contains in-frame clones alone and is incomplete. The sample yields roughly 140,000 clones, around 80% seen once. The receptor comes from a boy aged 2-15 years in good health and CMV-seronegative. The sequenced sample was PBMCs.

CDR3 in DNA: TGTGCCAGTAGAAATCACAGGGCAGATGGCTACACCTTC. Translated: CASRNHRADGYTF. The rearrangement uses TRBV19 and TRBJ1-2, with D possibly TRBD1 on 6 matching bases. The V gene's germline CDR1 is LNHDA and CDR2 SQIVND (reference sequence). The V gene lost 6 bases and the J gene lost 6 bases, with 14 bases spanning the gap. The CDR3 has 13 residues.